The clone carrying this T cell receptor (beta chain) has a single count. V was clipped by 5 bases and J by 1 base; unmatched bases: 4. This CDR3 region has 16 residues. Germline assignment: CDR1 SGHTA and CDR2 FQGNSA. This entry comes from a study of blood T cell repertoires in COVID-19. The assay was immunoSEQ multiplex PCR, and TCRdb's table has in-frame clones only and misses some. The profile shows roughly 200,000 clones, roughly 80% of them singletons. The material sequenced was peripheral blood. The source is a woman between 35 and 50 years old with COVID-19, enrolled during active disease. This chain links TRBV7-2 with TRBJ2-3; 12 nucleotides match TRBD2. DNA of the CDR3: TGTGCCAGCAGCGTCAGACTAGCGGGAGGCACAGATACGCAGTATTTT. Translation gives CASSVRLAGGTDTQYF.